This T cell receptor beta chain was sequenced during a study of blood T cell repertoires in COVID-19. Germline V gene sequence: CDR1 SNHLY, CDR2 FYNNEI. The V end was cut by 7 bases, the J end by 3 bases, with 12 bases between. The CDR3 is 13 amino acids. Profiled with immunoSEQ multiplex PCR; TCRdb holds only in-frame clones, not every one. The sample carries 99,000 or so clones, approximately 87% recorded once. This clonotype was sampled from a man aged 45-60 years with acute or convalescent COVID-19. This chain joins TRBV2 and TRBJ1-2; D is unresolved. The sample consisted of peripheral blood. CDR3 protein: CASNFLNDYGYTF. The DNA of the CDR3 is TGTGCCAGCAACTTTTTGAACGACTATGGCTACACCTTC.